These T cell receptor beta chains were read from a single sample in a study of cytomegalovirus exposure and HLA in healthy donors. Here immunoSEQ multiplex PCR was the method, and the copy in TCRdb shows in-frame clones only, minus some. The sample has approximately 180,000 clones; 81% are singletons. The sequenced sample consisted of PBMCs. Receptors originate from a young woman in good health and CMV-seropositive. Both conserved end residues are part of each CDR3. The order of the fields is V gene, J gene, D gene, clone size, CDR3 DNA, CDR3 protein. A D gene is named only where the DNA matches it firmly. For some rows the clone size is stated as once, few or many, or as a class when expanded; others skip it.

TRBV6-1	TRBJ1-2	-	-	TGTGCCAGCAGTGAAGGTGTCCGTACTAACTATGGCTACACCTTC	CASSEGVRTNYGYTF
TRBV4-2	TRBJ2-2	-	-	TGTGCCAGCAGCCCCCGTCCCGGGTACACCGGGGAGCTGTTTTTT	CASSPRPGYTGELFF
TRBV6-5	TRBJ2-3	-	-	TGTGCCAGCAGCTCCCGACGGGGGACAGATACGCAGTATTTT	CASSSRRGTDTQYF
TRBV7-9	TRBJ2-5	-	-	TGTGCCAGCAGCTCAACGGTATTGATACTAGCTTTAGAGGAAGAGACCCAGTACTTC	CASSSTVLILALEEETQYF
TRBV2	TRBJ2-3	-	-	TGTGCCAGCAGTGTACAGGACAGCCCCACAGATACGCAGTATTTT	CASSVQDSPTDTQYF
TRBV4-2	TRBJ2-3	-	few	TGTGCCAGCAGCCAAGAGGCAAGGGGGAGCACAGATACGCAGTATTTT	CASSQEARGSTDTQYF
TRBV23-1	TRBJ1-2	TRBD1	-	TGCGCCAGCAGTCAATCAAACGGGACAGATAACTATGGCTACACCTTC	CASSQSNGTDNYGYTF
TRBV10-2	TRBJ2-7	TRBD2	once	TGCGCCAGCAGGGGACTAAACTCCTACGAGCAGTACTTC	CASRGLNSYEQYF
TRBV7-2	TRBJ2-2	TRBD2	-	TGTGCCAGCAGTGGTCGGGGAGGGACCGGGGAGCTGTTTTTT	CASSGRGGTGELFF
TRBV7-2	TRBJ2-6	-	-	TGTGCCAGCAGCTTAGAGCCCTCTGGGGCCAACGTCCTGACTTTC	CASSLEPSGANVLTF